A few counts support the clone carrying this T cell receptor beta chain. What it binds is not known. CDR3 length equals 15 residues. The germline V and J ends were trimmed by 4 bases and 4 bases, with 16 bases remaining between them. TCRdb itself ran the 5' RACE reads through MiXCR, one entry per CDR3 protein. The table shows about 250,000 distinct CDR3 sequences, with roughly 14% occurring only once. The source of the sample is a study of T-cell memory formation after mild COVID-19. At the level of the study: Largely, TCR clusters stayed within a single donor.

General study points: CD4+ contracting clones were found mainly in CM and EM, and CD8+ ones in EMRA. Balance between CD4 and CD8 was seen in clones contracting day 15 to 85, and a CD4+ lean was seen in later expanders. In second-wave clones peaking day 37, SARS-CoV-2 specificity remained unconfirmed.

This TCR was sampled from an adult woman who had mild COVID-19 (a few samples of this study predate the infection). Cell type and time point are not known. Sample: PBMCs or a T cell subset sorted from them (not recorded which). The chain uses TRBV12-3 or TRBV12-4 and TRBJ1-2; possible D gene TRBD1, 6 bases. Written as DNA, the CDR3 is TGTGCCAGCAGTTCCGGAGGGGGGGCGAGCTATGGCTACACCTTC. Protein: CASSSGGGASYGYTF.